A single T cell receptor (beta chain) is shown here with its context. Its specificity is unknown. TCRdb's copy holds only in-frame clones and misses some; the assay was immunoSEQ multiplex PCR. The sample records roughly 2 million clones, approximately 95% being singletons. This sample was included in a study of shared clonotypes between healthy human individuals. The wider study: CD8 memory received one plate per donor, CD8 naive two, CD4 memory three and CD4 naive three.

Study findings and constraints: As a rule, naive subsets had a larger estimated richness than memory subsets.

Germline CDR1 SGHAT, CDR2 FQNNGV. Deletions cut 6 bases from V and 4 bases from J, with 15 bases between. This CDR3 has 15 residues. Participating donors were healthy, HIV-negative adults free of recent acute infections or vaccinations. This sequence was found in a young man in good health. The rearrangement uses TRBV11-2 and TRBJ2-2, with a possible D match to TRBD2 (5 bases). The sample taken for sequencing was naive CD4+ T cells sorted from blood. Subset noted: CD45RA+ positively selected. The CDR3 is CASSPARVGTGELFF. The CDR3 DNA sequence: TGTGCCAGCAGTCCCGCGCGGGTGGGCACCGGGGAGCTGTTTTTT.